This TCR beta chain originates from a study of identical twins. TCRdb fed the 5' RACE reads into MiXCR, producing one record per CDR3 protein. This table has about 660,000 distinct CDR3 sequences, around 8.6% appearing once. This clonotype was counted only a few times. The antigen is not known. Study-wide results and limits: Excess twin sharing in beta out-of-frame sequences was weaker.

The ends lost 7 bases at V and 2 bases at J; junction bases unmatched: 7. The CDR3 length is 15 residues. In germline, CDR1 is SGHTA, CDR2 FQGNSA. The data were also submitted as part of a second study, on yellow fever vaccine responses in identical twins.

The rearrangement joins TRBV7-2 to TRBJ2-3; the match to TRBD2 covers 9 bases. This TCR was sampled from a woman aged 18-29 years in good health. The sequenced sample consisted of PBMCs. CDR3 loop: CASITSGLNTDTQYF. The CDR3 region has the DNA TGTGCCAGCATAACTAGCGGGCTAAACACAGATACGCAGTATTTT.